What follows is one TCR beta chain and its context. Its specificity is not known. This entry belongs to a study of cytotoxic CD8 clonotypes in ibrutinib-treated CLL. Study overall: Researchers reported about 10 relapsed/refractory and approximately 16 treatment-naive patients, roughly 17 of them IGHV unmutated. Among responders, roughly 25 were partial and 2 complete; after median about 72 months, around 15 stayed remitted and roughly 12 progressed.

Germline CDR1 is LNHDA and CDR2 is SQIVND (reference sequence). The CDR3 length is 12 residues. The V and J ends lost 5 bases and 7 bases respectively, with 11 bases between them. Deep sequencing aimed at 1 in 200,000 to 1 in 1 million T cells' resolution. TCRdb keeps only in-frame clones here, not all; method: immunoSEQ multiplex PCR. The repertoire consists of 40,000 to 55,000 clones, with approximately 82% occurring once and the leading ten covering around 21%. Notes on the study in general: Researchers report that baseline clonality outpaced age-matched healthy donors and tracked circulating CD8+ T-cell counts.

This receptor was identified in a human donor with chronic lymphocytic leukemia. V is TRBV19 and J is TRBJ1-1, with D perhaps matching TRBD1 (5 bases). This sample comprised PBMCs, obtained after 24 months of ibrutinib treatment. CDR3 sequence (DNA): TGTGCCAGTAGTCCCCGGGGGAGTGAAGCTTTCTTT. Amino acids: CASSPRGSEAFF.